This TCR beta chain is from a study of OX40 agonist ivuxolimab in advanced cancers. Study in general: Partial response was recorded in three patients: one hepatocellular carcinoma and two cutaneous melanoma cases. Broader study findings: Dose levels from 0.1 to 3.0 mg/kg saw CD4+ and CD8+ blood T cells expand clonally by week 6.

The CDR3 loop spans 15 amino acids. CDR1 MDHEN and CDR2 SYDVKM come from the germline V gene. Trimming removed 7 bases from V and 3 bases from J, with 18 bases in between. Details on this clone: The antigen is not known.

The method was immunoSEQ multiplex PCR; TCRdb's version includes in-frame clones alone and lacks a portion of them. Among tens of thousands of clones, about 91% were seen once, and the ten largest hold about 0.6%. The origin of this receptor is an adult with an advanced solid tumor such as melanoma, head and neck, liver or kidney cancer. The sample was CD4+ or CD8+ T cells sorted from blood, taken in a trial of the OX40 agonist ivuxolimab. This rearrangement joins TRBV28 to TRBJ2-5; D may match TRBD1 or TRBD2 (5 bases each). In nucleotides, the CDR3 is TGTGCCAGCATCCAACGTGGGACGGGCGAAGAGACCCAGTACTTC. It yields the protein CASIQRGTGEETQYF.